Given below is one T cell receptor beta chain in context. This entry is derived from a study of blood T cell repertoires in COVID-19. Assay: immunoSEQ multiplex PCR; the TCRdb copy retains only in-frame clones and omits some. The data hold 360,000 or so clones, with 88% observed a single time. The age range of participants was about 18 to 100 years, with residence in about 25 US areas. The CDR3 is made up of 12 amino acids. V gave up 2 bases and J gave up 4 bases, with 5 bases separating them. The germline V gene encodes CDR1 MNHEY and CDR2 SVGAGI. Material for sequencing was PBMCs or T cells enriched from blood (not recorded which). This chain uses TRBV6-5 with TRBJ1-2; D is unclear. The sequence was obtained from a woman aged 30 to 39 who had been exposed to COVID-19. The CDR3 DNA sequence: TGTGCCAGCAGTTACACACCCTATGGCTACACCTTC. Protein: CASSYTPYGYTF.